The 4 T cell receptor beta chains in this list originate from one sample, sequenced in a study of blood T cell repertoires in COVID-19 (TCRdb year 2020). Libraries came from the immunoSEQ multiplex PCR assay. TCRdb obtained this table from immuneACCESS and retained in-frame rearrangements with V and J assigned. These tables miss some clones; where compared with another copy, unresolved V genes account for less than half of the shortfall, and the remainder is unexplained. The sample has around 100,000 clones on record, around nine tenths of them singletons. 5% to 6.5% of the sample rests with the top ten. The sample taken for sequencing was peripheral blood. The receptors were sampled from a human donor in a cohort sampled during active COVID-19.

This clone showed up just once. The chain couples TRBV29-1 to TRBJ2-5, with a possible D match to TRBD2 (5 bases). V lost 7 bases to trimming and J lost 2 bases, with 11 bases between them. The CDR3 is 12 residues long. Germline CDR1 reads SQVTM; CDR2 reads ANQGSEA. The CDR3 nucleotides are TGCAGCGATCTCCGGGGACAAGAGACCCAGTACTTC. Translated: CSDLRGQETQYF.

The chain joins TRBV5-4 to TRBJ2-6; possible D gene TRBD2, 6 bases. Germline CDR1 and CDR2: SGHNT and YYREEE (reference sequence). The V gene lost 5 bases and the J gene lost 5 bases, with 14 bases spanning the gap. CDR3 size: 15 residues. CDR3 DNA sequence: TGTGCCAGCAGGCGGGGATCTGGCAGGGCCAACGTCCTGACTTTC. Protein product: CASRRGSGRANVLTF.

This chain connects TRBV12-5 to TRBJ2-1; 8 positions match TRBD2. With 0 bases clipped from V and 8 bases from J, the junction kept 21 bases outside the gene matches. There are 20 residues in the CDR3. Germline CDR1 LGHNT, CDR2 FRNRAP. The CDR3: CASGLVPKKTTSGRTDEQFF. The DNA of the CDR3 is TGTGCTAGTGGTTTGGTCCCAAAAAAAACTACTAGCGGACGTACTGATGAGCAGTTCTTC.

The chain has TRBV30 and TRBJ2-1; 13 nucleotides line up with TRBD2. The CDR3 is 17 amino acids. Germline V gene data show CDR1 as GTSNPN and CDR2 as SVGIG (reference sequence). V was clipped by 3 bases and J by 6 bases; unmatched bases: 11. The CDR3 is CAWSRRTSGGPPNEQFF. DNA for the CDR3: TGTGCCTGGAGCCGCCGGACTAGCGGGGGCCCCCCCAATGAGCAGTTCTTC.